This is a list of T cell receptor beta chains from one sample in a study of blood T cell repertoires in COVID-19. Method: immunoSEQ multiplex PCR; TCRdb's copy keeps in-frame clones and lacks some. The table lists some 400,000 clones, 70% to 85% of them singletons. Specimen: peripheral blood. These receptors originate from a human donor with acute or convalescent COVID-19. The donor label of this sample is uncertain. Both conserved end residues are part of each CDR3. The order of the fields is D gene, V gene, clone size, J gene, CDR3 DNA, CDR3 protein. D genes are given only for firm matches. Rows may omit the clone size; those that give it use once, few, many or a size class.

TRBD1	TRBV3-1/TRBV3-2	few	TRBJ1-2	TGTGCCAGCAGCCAAGATGGACAGGGTGCTAACACCTTC	CASSQDGQGANTF
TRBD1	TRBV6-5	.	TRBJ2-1	TGTGCCAGCAGGAAGACAGGGGGGTACAATGAGCAGTTCTTC	CASRKTGGYNEQFF
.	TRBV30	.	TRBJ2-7	TGTGCCTGGAGCCGAGGCCGCAGCTACGAGCAGTACTTC	CAWSRGRSYEQYF
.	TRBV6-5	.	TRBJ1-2	TGTGCCAGCAGTCTAGGGGGGGGGACCGTTTACGGCTACACCTTC	CASSLGGGTVYGYTF
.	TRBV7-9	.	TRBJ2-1	TGTGCCAGCAGCTTCTCTGATGAGCAGTTCTTC	CASSFSDEQFF
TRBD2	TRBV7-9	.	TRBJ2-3	TGTGCCAGCAGCCACCTAGCGGGGAAAAGCACAGATACGCAGTATTTT	CASSHLAGKSTDTQYF
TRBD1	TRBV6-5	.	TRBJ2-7	TGTGCCAGCAGTCGGACAGGACCGGATTACGAGCAGTACTTC	CASSRTGPDYEQYF
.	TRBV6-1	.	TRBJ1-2	TGTGCCAGCAGTGAACACAGATCTTCTAACTATGGCTACACCTTC	CASSEHRSSNYGYTF
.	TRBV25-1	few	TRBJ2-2	TGTGCCAGCAGTTCGAGCGGAACCGGGGAGCTGTTTTTT	CASSSSGTGELFF
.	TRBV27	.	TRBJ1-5	TGTGCCAGCAGAAGCCCCCTAGGCAATCAGCCCCAGCATTTT	CASRSPLGNQPQHF
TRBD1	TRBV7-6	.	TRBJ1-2	TGTGCCAGCACCCCCGGGACAGGGGGTTCTAACTATGGCTACACCTTC	CASTPGTGGSNYGYTF
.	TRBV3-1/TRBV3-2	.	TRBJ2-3	TGTGCCAGCAGCACCTACGGGTCTTTGGATACGCAGTATTTT	CASSTYGSLDTQYF
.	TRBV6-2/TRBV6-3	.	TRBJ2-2	TGTGCCAGCAGTTACTCGCAGGGTTTCACCGGGGAGCTGTTTTTT	CASSYSQGFTGELFF
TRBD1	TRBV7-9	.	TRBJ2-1	TGTGCCAGCAGCTTAAAGGGGGCGTCCTACAATGAGCAGTTCTTC	CASSLKGASYNEQFF
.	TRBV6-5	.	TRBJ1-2	TGTGCCAGCAGTTCCACCTCACAGGGATATGGCTACACCTTC	CASSSTSQGYGYTF
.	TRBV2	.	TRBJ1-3	TGTGCCAGCAGTGGGGGCCCTGGAAACACCATATATTTT	CASSGGPGNTIYF
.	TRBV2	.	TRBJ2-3	TGTGCCAGATTGAGAGCGGGTTCCCTGGCAGATACGCAGTATTTT	CARLRAGSLADTQYF
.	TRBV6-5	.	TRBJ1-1	TGTGCCAGCACCCCGGGGGAGGCGACTGAAGCTTTCTTT	CASTPGEATEAFF
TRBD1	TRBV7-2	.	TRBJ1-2	TGTGCCAGCAGCTTAGACCCCACGACAGGGAAAAATGGCTACACCTTC	CASSLDPTTGKNGYTF
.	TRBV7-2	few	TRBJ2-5	TGTGCCAGCAGCCCACCGTTGTGGGGGCGAGAGACCCAGTACTTC	CASSPPLWGRETQYF
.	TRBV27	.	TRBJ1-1	TGTGCCAGCAGTTTAACGGGGTATACTGAAGCTTTCTTT	CASSLTGYTEAFF
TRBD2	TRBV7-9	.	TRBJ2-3	TGTGCCAGCAGTCCTCACCCGCTATCTAGCGGCCTCACAGATACGCAGTATTTT	CASSPHPLSSGLTDTQYF
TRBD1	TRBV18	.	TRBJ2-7	TGTGCCAGCTCACCCGGGACAGGGAGCTCCTACGAGCAGTACTTC	CASSPGTGSSYEQYF
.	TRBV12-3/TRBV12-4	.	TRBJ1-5	TGTGCCAGCAGTGCTACAGGGCGTCAGCCCCAGCATTTT	CASSATGRQPQHF
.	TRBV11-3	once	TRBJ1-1	TGTGCCAGCAGCTTCAGACAGAACACTGAAGCTTTCTTT	CASSFRQNTEAFF
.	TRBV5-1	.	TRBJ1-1	TGCGCCAGCACCACCAATGCCGGGACTGGGAACACTGAAGCTTTCTTT	CASTTNAGTGNTEAFF
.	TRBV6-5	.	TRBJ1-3	TGTGCCAGCAGTCGGTCAATCTGGGGAAACACCATATATTTT	CASSRSIWGNTIYF
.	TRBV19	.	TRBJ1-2	TGTGCCAGTAGGACTCAGGGGAGTGATTTTTCGAACTATGGCTACACCTTC	CASRTQGSDFSNYGYTF
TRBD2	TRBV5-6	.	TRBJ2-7	TGTGCCAGCACCTTTAGGGCTAGCGGGACTCGGGAGCAGTACTTC	CASTFRASGTREQYF
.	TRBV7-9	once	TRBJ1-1	TGTGCCAGCAGCTTATACGAGGACTTCGGTGAAGCTTTCTTT	CASSLYEDFGEAFF
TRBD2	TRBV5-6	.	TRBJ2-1	TGTGCCAGCAGCTTCCTTAGCGGGGGCCGATACAATGAGCAGTTCTTC	CASSFLSGGRYNEQFF
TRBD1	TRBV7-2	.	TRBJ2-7	TGTGCCAGCAGCTCCCTAGGAACAGGGGGCGAGCAGTACTTC	CASSSLGTGGEQYF
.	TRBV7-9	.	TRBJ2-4	TGTGCCAGCAGCCGAATCGGGGTTCAGTACTTC	CASSRIGVQYF
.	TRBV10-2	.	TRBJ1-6	TGCGCCAGCAGGGGGCCAGGGAATAATTCACCCCTCCACTTT	CASRGPGNNSPLHF
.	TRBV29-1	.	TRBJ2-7	TGCAGCGTTGTTATTACAGGCTACGAGCAGTACTTC	CSVVITGYEQYF
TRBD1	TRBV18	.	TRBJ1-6	TGTGCCAGCTCACCTCGGACAGGGCCCATTTCGTATTCACCCCTCCACTTT	CASSPRTGPISYSPLHF
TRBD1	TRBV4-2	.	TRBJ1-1	TGTGCCAGCAGGCGTCCCGGGGACAGGGGTGTTCAAGCTTTCTTT	CASRRPGDRGVQAFF
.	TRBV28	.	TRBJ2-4	TGTGCCAGCAGTTCGTCAGGTTTAGCCAAAAACATTCAGTACTTC	CASSSSGLAKNIQYF
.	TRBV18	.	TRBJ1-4	TGTGCCAGCTCCGGTGACAGGAGTGAAAAACTGTTTTTT	CASSGDRSEKLFF
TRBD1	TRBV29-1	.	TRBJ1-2	TGCAGCGTTAGAGGACAGGGGAGCTATGGCTACACCTTC	CSVRGQGSYGYTF
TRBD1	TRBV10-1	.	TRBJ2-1	TGCGCCAGCAGTGAGTGGACAGGTTCTGAGCAGTTCTTC	CASSEWTGSEQFF
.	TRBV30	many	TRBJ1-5	TGTGCCTGGAGTCCTACGGGGGGTGTGAAGGGGCCCCAGCATTTT	CAWSPTGGVKGPQHF
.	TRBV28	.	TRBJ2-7	TGTGCCAGCAGTTGGTCGGTCGAGCAGTACTTC	CASSWSVEQYF
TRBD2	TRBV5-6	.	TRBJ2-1	TGTGCCAGCAGCCCGCTCGGGACTAGCGGGAGAGGTGAGCAGTTCTTC	CASSPLGTSGRGEQFF
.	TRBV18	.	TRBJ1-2	TGTGCCAGCTCACCGCAGGGCACGGATGGCTACACCTTC	CASSPQGTDGYTF
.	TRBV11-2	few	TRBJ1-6	TGTGCCAGCAGCACCGCCTGGGGAGTGTCGAGTTCACCCCTCCACTTT	CASSTAWGVSSSPLHF
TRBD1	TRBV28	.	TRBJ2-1	TGTGCCAGCAGTTTACCTTCTACTCGACAGGGACCCCCCAATGAGCAGTTCTTC	CASSLPSTRQGPPNEQFF
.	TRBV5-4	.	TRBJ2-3	TGTGCCAGCAGCTTGGCCGGTACAGATACGCAGTATTTT	CASSLAGTDTQYF
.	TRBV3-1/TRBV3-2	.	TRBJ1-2	TGTGCCAGCAGCCATGCTCGGGGCTACACCTTC	CASSHARGYTF
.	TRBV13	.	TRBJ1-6	TGTGCCAGCAGCTTATACGGCCAGGGCCGTCATAATTCACCCCTCCACTTT	CASSLYGQGRHNSPLHF
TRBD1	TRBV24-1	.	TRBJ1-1	TGTGCCACCAGTGATTTGCCGGGACAGCTGAACACTGAAGCTTTCTTT	CATSDLPGQLNTEAFF
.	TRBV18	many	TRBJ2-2	TGTGCCAGCTCACCAAGGAGCCCGGACACCGGGGAGCTGTTTTTT	CASSPRSPDTGELFF
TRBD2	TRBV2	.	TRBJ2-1	TGTGCCAGCACCGTGCGGGGGGGAATGAATGAGCAGTTCTTC	CASTVRGGMNEQFF
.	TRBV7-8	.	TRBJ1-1	TGTGCCAGCAGCTTAGCGACAGGTGAAGCTTTCTTT	CASSLATGEAFF
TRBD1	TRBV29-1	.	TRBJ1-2	TGCAGCGTTCACAGGGGGGGAGGCTACACCTTC	CSVHRGGGYTF
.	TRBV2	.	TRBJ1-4	TGTGCCAGCAGGGTGACAGATATCGGTGAAAAACTGTTTTTT	CASRVTDIGEKLFF